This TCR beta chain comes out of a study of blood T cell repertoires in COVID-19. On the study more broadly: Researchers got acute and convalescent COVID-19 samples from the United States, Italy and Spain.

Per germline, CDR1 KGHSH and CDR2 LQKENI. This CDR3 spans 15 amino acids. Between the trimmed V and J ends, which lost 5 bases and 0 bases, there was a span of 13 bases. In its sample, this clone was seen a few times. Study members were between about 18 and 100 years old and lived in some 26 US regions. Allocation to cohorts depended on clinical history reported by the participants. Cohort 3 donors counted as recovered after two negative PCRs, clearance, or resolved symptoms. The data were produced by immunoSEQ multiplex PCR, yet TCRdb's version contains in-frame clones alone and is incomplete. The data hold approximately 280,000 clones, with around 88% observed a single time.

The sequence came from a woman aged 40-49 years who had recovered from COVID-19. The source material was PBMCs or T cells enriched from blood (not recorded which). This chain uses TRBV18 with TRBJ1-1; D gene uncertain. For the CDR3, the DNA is TGTGCCAGCTCATCTGGGTTGACTTTGAACACTGAAGCTTTCTTT. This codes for CASSSGLTLNTEAFF.